The rows below give T cell receptor beta chains drawn from one sample of a study of CD8+ T cells in alopecia areata. The method was immunoSEQ multiplex PCR; TCRdb's version includes in-frame clones alone and lacks a portion of them. The sample yields about 260,000 clones, around 64% seen once. Material: CD4+ T cells sorted from blood, obtained at week 52, from a patient treated with tofacitinib. All receptors come from a human donor with alopecia areata. CDR3s include the opening cysteine and the closing phenylalanine or tryptophan. The D gene is left open where the match is weak. A clone size is listed for some rows: how often the clone was seen (once, few, many), or a class if it is expanded.

CDR3 DNA | CDR3 protein | D gene | V gene | clone size | J gene
TGCAGCGTAATAGAAGGGGCCAACGTCCTGACTTTC | CSVIEGANVLTF | . | TRBV29-1 | once | TRBJ2-6
TGTGCCTGGAGTATTGTCCTGGATTCACCCCTCCACTTT | CAWSIVLDSPLHF | . | TRBV30 | . | TRBJ1-6
TGTGCCTCGCCCTTGACAGGCTATGGCTACACCTTC | CASPLTGYGYTF | . | TRBV30 | . | TRBJ1-2
TGTGCCAGTAGTATTCACGGCGGTCTGATGATCTACGAGCAGTACTTC | CASSIHGGLMIYEQYF | . | TRBV19 | . | TRBJ2-7
TGTGCCAGCAGCTTATACCGGGGTAGCACAGATACGCAGTATTTT | CASSLYRGSTDTQYF | . | TRBV7-6 | . | TRBJ2-3
TGTGCCAGCAGCCAAGGCGGGGGCCAAGAGACCCAGTACTTC | CASSQGGGQETQYF | TRBD2 | TRBV14 | . | TRBJ2-5
TGTGCCAGCAGCTATTCATGGGATCCCTACGAGCAGTACTTC | CASSYSWDPYEQYF | . | TRBV9 | . | TRBJ2-7
TGTGCCAGCAGTTCACAGCCAGACTCCTACAATGAGCAGTTCTTC | CASSSQPDSYNEQFF | . | TRBV2 | . | TRBJ2-1
TGTGCCAGCAGTCAAGGGGGCTATGGCTACACCTTC | CASSQGGYGYTF | . | TRBV2 | . | TRBJ1-2
TGCGCCAGCAGTCATGCCCCCACAGAGACCAACAATCAGCCCCAGCATTTT | CASSHAPTETNNQPQHF | . | TRBV23-1 | . | TRBJ1-5